These T cell receptor beta chains were read from a single sample in a study of blood T cell repertoires in COVID-19. Using immunoSEQ multiplex PCR, the repertoire was profiled, and TCRdb retains in-frame clones only, with some absent. The sample has around 170,000 clones; roughly 88% are singletons. The sequenced material came from peripheral blood. The receptors were gathered from a woman aged 55-69 years with acute or convalescent COVID-19. Each CDR3 is given with its conserved first and last residue. D genes are given only for firm matches. Expanded clones are given a class, and other clones once, few, many or no size at all.

D: .
size: .
J: TRBJ2-6
V: TRBV20-1
DNA: TGCAGTGCTAGTGGCTTCAGCTCTGGGGCCAACGTCCTGACTTTC
CDR3: CSASGFSSGANVLTF

D: .
size: .
J: TRBJ2-3
V: TRBV7-9
DNA: TGTGCCAGCAGCCCCCGACTAGATAGCACAGATACGCAGTATTTT
CDR3: CASSPRLDSTDTQYF

D: .
size: few
J: TRBJ1-6
V: TRBV27
DNA: TGTGCCAGCAGTTACTCGGGAGGGGGGAATTCACCCCTCCACTTT
CDR3: CASSYSGGGNSPLHF

D: TRBD1
size: few
J: TRBJ2-2
V: TRBV10-3
DNA: TGTGCCATCAGTGAGGGACAGGGGTACACCGGGGAGCTGTTTTTT
CDR3: CAISEGQGYTGELFF

D: .
size: once
J: TRBJ2-7
V: TRBV7-5
DNA: TGTGCCAGAAGCTCCGGGACAGGGGGAAACGAGCAGTACTTC
CDR3: CARSSGTGGNEQYF

D: TRBD2
size: few
J: TRBJ2-2
V: TRBV6-5
DNA: TGTGCCAGCAGCCGCGGGGGGGCGGACACCGGGGAGCTGTTTTTT
CDR3: CASSRGGADTGELFF

D: .
size: .
J: TRBJ1-4
V: TRBV6-5
DNA: TGTGCCAGCAGTTACCTGGCAGGGGTTGAAAAACTGTTTTTT
CDR3: CASSYLAGVEKLFF

D: .
size: .
J: TRBJ2-7
V: TRBV25-1
DNA: TGTGCCACCGCCAGAGGGGTAACAGGGATCGACGAGCAGTACTTC
CDR3: CATARGVTGIDEQYF

D: .
size: .
J: TRBJ1-2
V: TRBV6-4
DNA: TGTGCCAGCAGTGCGACAGCTAAAAACTATGGCTACACCTTC
CDR3: CASSATAKNYGYTF

D: .
size: .
J: TRBJ2-1
V: TRBV19
DNA: TGTGCCAGTAGTGACAGGCCGAGCTCCTACAATGAGCAGTTCTTC
CDR3: CASSDRPSSYNEQFF

D: TRBD1
size: .
J: TRBJ2-5
V: TRBV30
DNA: TGTGCCTGGAGTAGGGTGACAGGGGGGTGGGAGACCCAGTACTTC
CDR3: CAWSRVTGGWETQYF

D: .
size: .
J: TRBJ2-2
V: TRBV9
DNA: TGTGCCAGCAGCCCAGGGGCGAACACCGGGGAGCTGTTTTTT
CDR3: CASSPGANTGELFF

D: .
size: .
J: TRBJ1-1
V: TRBV3-1/TRBV3-2
DNA: TGTGCCAGCAGCCCCCGGGAGAACACTGAAGCTTTCTTT
CDR3: CASSPRENTEAFF

D: TRBD1
size: .
J: TRBJ1-2
V: TRBV5-6
DNA: TGTGCCAGCAGCTCCCCGGGACAGGGAGAATATGGCTACACCTTC
CDR3: CASSSPGQGEYGYTF

D: .
size: once
J: TRBJ1-3
V: TRBV7-2
DNA: TGTGCCAGCAGCACCACCCAGGGGTTATCTGGAAACACCATATATTTT
CDR3: CASSTTQGLSGNTIYF

D: TRBD1
size: .
J: TRBJ1-1
V: TRBV30
DNA: TGTGCCTGTCAGGGGGCTGGGAAGGCTTTCTTT
CDR3: CACQGAGKAFF

D: .
size: .
J: TRBJ2-1
V: TRBV6-1
DNA: TGTGCCAGCAGTGACCGGGACTCCTACAATGAGCAGTTCTTC
CDR3: CASSDRDSYNEQFF

D: TRBD2
size: .
J: TRBJ2-7
V: TRBV7-2
DNA: TGTGCCAGCAGCCGCACTAGCGGGGGGGCCTACGAGCAGTACTTC
CDR3: CASSRTSGGAYEQYF

D: .
size: .
J: TRBJ2-2
V: TRBV7-9
DNA: TGTGCCAGCAGCCCCGGCGCGGGGCGAGGCACCGGGGAGCTGTTTTTT
CDR3: CASSPGAGRGTGELFF

D: .
size: .
J: TRBJ2-5
V: TRBV3-1/TRBV3-2
DNA: TGTGCCAGCAGCCAAGCCCGCCAAGAGACCCAGTACTTC
CDR3: CASSQARQETQYF

D: .
size: .
J: TRBJ1-5
V: TRBV30
DNA: TGTGCCTGGAGTGTACGAGGGGGTCGGCAGCCCCAGCATTTT
CDR3: CAWSVRGGRQPQHF

D: .
size: .
J: TRBJ1-5
V: TRBV2
DNA: TGTGCCAGCAGTGGAGGTGTTCAGCCCCAGCATTTT
CDR3: CASSGGVQPQHF

D: TRBD1
size: .
J: TRBJ1-1
V: TRBV6-5
DNA: TGTGCCAGCAGCGGACAGGGTGGTAACACTGAAGCTTTCTTT
CDR3: CASSGQGGNTEAFF

D: TRBD2
size: .
J: TRBJ2-5
V: TRBV6-2/TRBV6-3
DNA: TGTGCCAGCAGTGTAACGGGACTAGTTGGGGAGACCCAGTACTTC
CDR3: CASSVTGLVGETQYF

D: TRBD1
size: .
J: TRBJ1-3
V: TRBV6-5
DNA: TGTGCCAGCAGCTTACAGGGGGCTGGAAACACCATATATTTT
CDR3: CASSLQGAGNTIYF

D: TRBD1
size: few
J: TRBJ1-2
V: TRBV6-5
DNA: TGTGCCAGCAGTTACCGCGGAGGGGGCGGGAAGGGTGGCTACACCTTC
CDR3: CASSYRGGGGKGGYTF

D: .
size: .
J: TRBJ2-5
V: TRBV19
DNA: TGTGCCAGTAGTATCGGAGTCACCCGAGAGACCCAGTACTTC
CDR3: CASSIGVTRETQYF

D: TRBD1
size: .
J: TRBJ1-1
V: TRBV19
DNA: TGTGCCAGTACCCTCCTACAGGGGGGGACTGAAGCTTTCTTT
CDR3: CASTLLQGGTEAFF

D: .
size: .
J: TRBJ1-2
V: TRBV9
DNA: TGTGCCAGCAGACCTAGCGGGGGTGCCTATGGCTACACCTTC
CDR3: CASRPSGGAYGYTF

D: .
size: .
J: TRBJ2-3
V: TRBV3-1/TRBV3-2
DNA: TGTGCCAGCAGCCACCACGGGGATACGCAGTATTTT
CDR3: CASSHHGDTQYF

D: TRBD1
size: .
J: TRBJ2-5
V: TRBV9
DNA: TGTGCCAGCAGCGAGGGACAGATCCAAGAGACCCAGTACTTC
CDR3: CASSEGQIQETQYF

D: .
size: .
J: TRBJ2-7
V: TRBV7-2
DNA: TGTGCCAGCAGCCCAGGGGACACTCCCAAGGACGAGCAGTACTTC
CDR3: CASSPGDTPKDEQYF

D: TRBD1
size: .
J: TRBJ1-1
V: TRBV10-2
DNA: TGCGCCAGCAGCGACAGGGGCCAGAACACTGAAGCTTTCTTT
CDR3: CASSDRGQNTEAFF

D: TRBD2
size: .
J: TRBJ2-3
V: TRBV6-2/TRBV6-3
DNA: TGTGCCAGCAGTCCAGGACTAGCGCATACGCAGTATTTT
CDR3: CASSPGLAHTQYF

D: .
size: .
J: TRBJ2-7
V: TRBV3-1/TRBV3-2
DNA: TGTGCCAGCAGCCTCAGGGGGGTTTCCTACGAGCAGTACTTC
CDR3: CASSLRGVSYEQYF

D: .
size: few
J: TRBJ1-5
V: TRBV7-8
DNA: TGTGCCAGCAGCGGGAACAGGGACTATAGCAATCAGCCCCAGCATTTT
CDR3: CASSGNRDYSNQPQHF

D: TRBD2
size: .
J: TRBJ2-1
V: TRBV7-2
DNA: TGTGCCAGCAGCTTAGCGTTAGGGTATGTCAGCGGGGGGGAAAGCTCCTACAATGAGCAGTTCTTC
CDR3: CASSLALGYVSGGESSYNEQFF

D: .
size: few
J: TRBJ1-5
V: TRBV28
DNA: TGTGCCAGCAGTTTATACAGTAATCAGCCCCAGCATTTT
CDR3: CASSLYSNQPQHF

D: TRBD1
size: .
J: TRBJ1-6
V: TRBV7-3
DNA: TGTGCCAGCAGCCCGACAGGGGGCCTACATTCACCCCTCCACTTT
CDR3: CASSPTGGLHSPLHF

D: TRBD1
size: .
J: TRBJ2-2
V: TRBV7-9
DNA: TGTGCCAGCAGCCCGGGACAGGTGAACACCGGGGAGCTGTTTTTT
CDR3: CASSPGQVNTGELFF

D: .
size: .
J: TRBJ2-5
V: TRBV2
DNA: TGTGCCTCCGGACTTGAGCAAGAGACCCAGTACTTC
CDR3: CASGLEQETQYF

D: .
size: .
J: TRBJ1-2
V: TRBV6-5
DNA: TGTGCCAGCTCCCCGGGGGGGACTGGAGGCTACACCTTC
CDR3: CASSPGGTGGYTF

D: TRBD1
size: .
J: TRBJ1-5
V: TRBV6-5
DNA: TGTGCCAGCGCAAGGGGGCCCAATCAGCCCCAGCATTTT
CDR3: CASARGPNQPQHF

D: .
size: .
J: TRBJ2-7
V: TRBV15
DNA: TGTGCCACCAGCAGAGATCGGAGCGACCGACTTAGCTCCTACGAGCAGTACTTC
CDR3: CATSRDRSDRLSSYEQYF

D: TRBD2
size: .
J: TRBJ2-7
V: TRBV6-2/TRBV6-3
DNA: TGTGCCAGCAGTTCTAGCGGGGGATACGAGCAGTACTTC
CDR3: CASSSSGGYEQYF

D: .
size: .
J: TRBJ2-1
V: TRBV2
DNA: TGTGCCAGCCAAATCTACAATGAGCAGTTCTTC
CDR3: CASQIYNEQFF